These 12 T cell receptor beta chains came from one sample sequenced in a study of regulatory T cells in long-lasting Graves disease. iRepertoire HTBI primers and Arm-PCR of CDR3 regions built TCR beta libraries. TCRdb re-analysed the multiplex PCR reads in MiXCR, keeping a single row per CDR3 protein. Here the sample spans around 400,000 distinct CDR3 sequences, roughly 15% being singletons. Regarding time point: newly diagnosed GD, antithyroid drugs for less than 3 months. There was RNA extracted from PBMCs, and the TCR library was made from it. Material: peripheral blood mononuclear cells (PBMCs), obtained at new diagnosis, from a patient treated with antithyroid drugs. The receptors originated from a female donor with Graves disease.

V usage is TRBV19 and J usage is TRBJ1-1; possibly TRBD1 for D (5 bases). Looked up from germline, CDR1 is LNHDA and CDR2 is SQIVND (reference sequence). The CDR3 contains 15 residues. V was cut by 3 bases and J by 5 bases, with 16 bases left in between. The CDR3 reads CASSMFFEGRTEAFF. In DNA, the CDR3 is TGTGCCAGTAGTATGTTTTTCGAGGGGAGGACTGAAGCTTTCTTT.

This clonotype has a count of ten or more. The rearrangement uses TRBV6-1 and TRBJ2-7, with TRBD2 matching 8 bases. The CDR3 loop spans 13 amino acids. The germline gives CDR1 MNHNS, CDR2 SASEGT. The V gene end was trimmed by 7 bases and the J gene end by 2 bases; junction bases not matched to a gene: 4. The CDR3 reads CASTTSVPYEQYF. The CDR3 coding sequence is TGTGCCAGCACGACTAGCGTACCCTACGAGCAGTACTTC.

Details on this clonotype: A much bigger clone sits one base away, suggesting this may be a read error. The chain joins TRBV19 to TRBJ2-1, with D perhaps TRBD1 or TRBD2 (5 bases each). Trimming removed 3 bases at V and 8 bases at J, with 23 bases between. The CDR3 has 17 amino acids. Germline V lookup: CDR1 LNHDA, CDR2 SQIVND (reference sequence). The DNA of the CDR3 is TGTGCCAGTAGTATCTTCGCCGGGGCAGGGCTTAAGGATGAGCAGTTCTTC. Amino acids: CASSIFAGAGLKDEQFF. Drawing the rest from reference TRBV19 and TRBJ2-1, the complete variable domain is DGGITQSPKYLFRKEGQNVTLSCEQNLNHDAMYWYRQDPGQGLRLIYYSQIVNDFQKGDIAEGYSVSREKKESFPLTVTSAQKNPTAFYLCASSIFAGAGLKDEQFFGPGTRLTVL.

This clonotype was observed a single time. The chain combines TRBV7-9 with TRBJ2-1; 7 bases match TRBD2. CDR1 and CDR2 from the germline V gene are SEHNR and FQNEAQ (reference sequence). CDR3 length: 15 amino acids. The junction had 4 bases not matched to a gene; V was cut back by 3 bases and J by 2 bases. This CDR3 reads CASSFSGVTYNEQFF. In DNA, the CDR3 is TGTGCCAGCAGCTTCAGCGGGGTCACCTACAATGAGCAGTTCTTC.

This clonotype was detected ten times or more. V is TRBV7-6 and J is TRBJ1-5, with no clear D. Trimming stripped 1 base from V and 5 bases from J, with 3 bases between. CDR3 size: 12 residues. Germline CDR1 reads SGHVS; CDR2 reads FNYEAQ. The CDR3 loop is CASSLEDQPQHF. CDR3 DNA: TGTGCCAGCAGCTTAGAGGATCAGCCCCAGCATTTT.

This clonotype was observed at least ten times. The V call is TRBV28, the J call TRBJ2-7; TRBD1 or TRBD2 may be the D gene (5 bases each). Germline values: CDR1 MDHEN, CDR2 SYDVKM. The CDR3 totals 12 residues. Between the trimmed V and J ends, which lost 5 bases and 4 bases, there was a span of 9 bases. The CDR3 nucleotides read TGTGCCAGCAGTCCGGGACGGTACGAGCAGTACTTC. It codes for CASSPGRYEQYF.

This clonotype was seen at least ten times. V and J are TRBV25-1 and TRBJ2-3; D may be TRBD2 (6 bases). CDR3 size: 16 residues. Germline V CDR1 and CDR2: MGHDK, SYGVNS. The V end lost 3 bases, the J end lost 3 bases, and 16 bases lay between the germline ends. The CDR3 nucleotides are TGTGCCAGCAGTGAGACTTTGCCGGCGGGGACAGATACGCAGTATTTT. This sequence encodes CASSETLPAGTDTQYF.

This sequence joins TRBV12-3 or TRBV12-4 and TRBJ1-5, with D perhaps matching TRBD1 (5 bases). CDR3 length equals 14 residues. Trimming took off 5 bases at V and 3 bases at J, with 11 bases between the two ends. CDR3 residues: CASSPTTANQPQHF. The CDR3 DNA is TGTGCCAGCAGTCCTACGACAGCCAATCAGCCCCAGCATTTT.

This clonotype appeared many times. The rearrangement uses TRBV5-6 and TRBJ1-2; perhaps TRBD1 as D (5 bases). CDR1 and CDR2 (germline): SGHDT, YYEEEE. Trimming shortened V by 0 bases and J by 5 bases, and 11 bases separated the two germline ends. This CDR3 contains 14 residues. CDR3 region: CASSLGQLSYGYTF. The DNA of the CDR3 is TGTGCCAGCAGCTTGGGACAGCTCAGTTATGGCTACACCTTC.

This clonotype was seen repeatedly, ten times or more. The rearrangement uses TRBV10-3 and TRBJ1-1, with 10 bases aligning to TRBD1. Germline loops: CDR1 ENHRY, CDR2 SYGVKD. Losses at the gene ends were 6 bases for V and 1 base for J; bases not matched to a gene: 11. This CDR3 spans 17 amino acids. For the CDR3, the DNA is TGTGCCATCAGGGGGGGACAGGGGAATTATCAGAACACTGAAGCTTTCTTT. It codes for CAIRGGQGNYQNTEAFF.

This clonotype was counted at least ten times. The DNA for the CDR3 is TGCGCCAGCAGTGAGTGGACAGGCTTTAGCTCCTATAATTCACCCCTCCACTTT. It translates to CASSEWTGFSSYNSPLHF. The chain links TRBV10-2 to TRBJ1-6, with 7 bases fitting TRBD1. With V trimmed by 1 base and J by 0 bases, 6 bases remained unmatched. CDR3 size: 18 residues. Germline lookup yields CDR1 WSHSY and CDR2 SAAADI.

This clonotype was counted many times. The chain joins TRBV7-2 to TRBJ1-2; TRBD1 is a possible D gene (5 bases). Trimming shortened V by 0 bases and J by 5 bases, and 10 bases separated the two germline ends. Germline assignment: CDR1 SGHTA and CDR2 FQGNSA. The CDR3 sequence is 14 residues long. This CDR3 reads CASSLARSGYGYTF. CDR3 nucleotides: TGTGCCAGCAGCTTAGCAAGATCAGGGTATGGCTACACCTTC.